One and the same sample provided the 22 T cell receptor beta chains below, sequenced in a study of monozygotic twins with inflammatory bowel disease. TCRdb reanalyzed the 5' RACE reads, giving one entry per CDR3 protein sequence and no DNA. The record lists about 300,000 distinct CDR3 sequences, of which the ten most abundant hold less than 6.5%. Sequencing used blood. The receptor set was obtained from a human donor with ulcerative colitis or Crohn's disease, or a healthy co-twin of an affected twin (not recorded which).

The CDR3 sequence is CASTPRTSGGAGEQFF. The chain employs TRBV4-1 and TRBJ2-1; the TCRdb D gene call, TRBD2, has no DNA to confirm it. The CDR3 runs to 16 residues. The germline CDR1 and CDR2 sequences are MGHRA and YSYEKL.

The rearrangement joins TRBV25-1 to TRBJ1-2; the D call from TCRdb, TRBD1, cannot be confirmed without DNA. This CDR3 spans 16 amino acids. CDR1 and CDR2 (germline): MGHDK, SYGVNS. CDR3 region: CASSTPRQGGNYGYTF.

The CDR3 reads CAISERAGDTDTQYF. This chain joins TRBV10-3 and TRBJ2-3; TCRdb proposes TRBD1, but this gene call is untestable without DNA. This CDR3 is 15 amino acids long. CDR1 is ENHRY and CDR2 is SYGVKD in the germline V gene.

This sequence joins TRBV15 and TRBJ2-5; TCRdb picks TRBD2, but there is no DNA to check that call. This CDR3 is 15 amino acids long. Germline-derived CDR1 and CDR2 are LNHNV and YYDKDF (reference sequence). CDR3 protein: CATSSLSGNQETQYF.

V gene TRBV12-3 or TRBV12-4 combines with J gene TRBJ2-5. The CDR3 runs to 12 residues. This CDR3 reads CASRTTWETQYF.

V gene TRBV20-1 combines with J gene TRBJ2-2; with no DNA, the TCRdb D assignment of TRBD1 cannot be verified. The CDR3 covers 14 residues. CDR1 and CDR2 (germline): DFQATT, SNEGSKA (reference sequence). This CDR3 is CSAMSPRATGELFF.

V and J are TRBV7-9 and TRBJ2-5; TCRdb calls TRBD2, which cannot be checked without DNA. CDR1 and CDR2 (germline): SEHNR, FQNEAQ (reference sequence). The CDR3 sequence is 14 residues long. CDR3 sequence reads: CASSIGGGGETQYF.

CDR3 region: CASSLFSRDSSSYTF. V usage is TRBV27 and J usage is TRBJ1-2; as DNA is missing, the TRBD1 call by TCRdb cannot be tested. CDR1 is MNHEY and CDR2 is SMNVEV in the germline V gene (reference sequence). This CDR3 comprises 15 residues.

The J gene is TRBJ2-3, the V gene TRBV20-1; absent DNA, TCRdb's TRBD1 call cannot be checked. Germline lookup yields CDR1 DFQATT and CDR2 SNEGSKA (reference sequence). The CDR3 loop spans 17 amino acids. The CDR3: CSARDPPHRGRTDTQYF.

The CDR3 loop reads CASSLPQGANEQFF. The chain recombines TRBV12-3 or TRBV12-4 with TRBJ2-1; the TCRdb call, TRBD1, lacks DNA for checking. The CDR3 covers 14 residues.

The CDR3 reads CASSLLGGDQPQHF. The genes are TRBV7-2 and TRBJ1-5; there is no DNA to check the TCRdb D call of TRBD1. Germline V gene data show CDR1 as SGHTA and CDR2 as FQGNSA. There are 14 residues in the CDR3.

The rearrangement uses TRBV20-1 and TRBJ2-5; TCRdb indicates TRBD1, and absent DNA this call remains unverified. CDR3 length: 15 residues. Per germline, CDR1 DFQATT and CDR2 SNEGSKA (reference sequence). The CDR3 loop is CSAPPGTGKQETQYF.

The CDR3 here is CASSLNSGRAFETQYF. V is TRBV7-9 and J is TRBJ2-5; TCRdb returns TRBD2, unconfirmable since there is no DNA. The CDR3 covers 16 residues. Germline V gene data show CDR1 as SEHNR and CDR2 as FQNEAQ (reference sequence).

The chain uses TRBV7-3 and TRBJ2-2; TCRdb's D gene call, TRBD2, goes unchecked for lack of DNA. The germline gives CDR1 SGHTA, CDR2 FQGTGA. CDR3 length: 14 residues. This chain's CDR3 is CASSFGSNTGELFF.

This CDR3 reads CASRTGGYTGEQYF. V usage is TRBV6-1 and J usage is TRBJ2-7; TCRdb's assignment of TRBD1 cannot be checked, as there is no DNA. Germline loops: CDR1 MNHNS, CDR2 SASEGT. This CDR3 region has 14 residues.

This chain joins TRBV9 and TRBJ2-1. The CDR3 spans 16 residues. Germline CDR1 SGDLS, CDR2 YYNGEE. The CDR3 protein is CASSVDNRGAYNEQFF.

This rearrangement joins TRBV7-2 to TRBJ2-3; checking the TCRdb D call of TRBD1 is not possible without DNA. Per germline, CDR1 SGHTA and CDR2 FQGNSA. This CDR3 spans 15 amino acids. CDR3: CASSWWDRGTDTQYF.

Here the CDR3 reads CASSPGTPPFNEQFF. The chain joins TRBV12-3 or TRBV12-4 to TRBJ2-1; TCRdb designates TRBD1, a call that cannot be tested without DNA. The CDR3 loop spans 15 amino acids.

The chain has TRBV20-1 and TRBJ2-7; with no DNA, the TCRdb D assignment of TRBD1 cannot be verified. Per germline, CDR1 DFQATT and CDR2 SNEGSKA (reference sequence). This CDR3 is 15 amino acids long. The CDR3: CSAMRSRTPSYEQYF.

The chain combines TRBV12-3 or TRBV12-4 with TRBJ1-2. The CDR3 has 15 residues. This chain's CDR3 is CASSSGTAFPYGYTF.

This chain uses TRBV29-1 with TRBJ2-7; TCRdb selects TRBD1, and the lack of DNA leaves this call unchecked. The V gene's germline CDR1 is SQVTM and CDR2 ANQGSEA. This CDR3 comprises 11 residues. The CDR3 is CSVDRGLEQYF.

V usage is TRBV6-1 and J usage is TRBJ2-1; the D call from TCRdb, TRBD2, cannot be confirmed without DNA. The CDR3 covers 15 residues. Germline CDR1 reads MNHNS; CDR2 reads SASEGT. The CDR3 here is CASTPAGGAYNEQFF.